This T cell receptor (beta chain) was recorded in a study of T-cell reconstitution after alpha-beta-depleted transplantation in children. Whole-study results and caveats: It was surviving recipient T cells and thymic progenitors that gave some patients high TCRbeta diversity at day 60. T-cell counts and diversity were attributed mostly to newly produced T cells one year after transplant.

V lost 6 bases, J lost 8 bases, and 9 bases stayed unmatched. The CDR3 spans 14 residues. In germline, CDR1 is MGHDK, CDR2 SYGVNS. Researchers prepared the TCRbeta library using unique molecular identifiers, the study reports. TCRdb recomputed calls from the PCR reads with MiXCR, one row per CDR3 protein. The table lists 95,000 to 120,000 distinct CDR3 sequences, approximately 6.4% of them singletons. As concerns this clonotype: Its specificity is not known.

V and J are TRBV25-1 and TRBJ2-1; 8 nucleotides match TRBD2. The receptor was isolated from a male patient between 2 and 15 years old who had a stem cell transplant for acute lymphoblastic leukemia, so the T cells may come from the graft donor. Sequenced here: PBMCs, mostly from graft donor cells, sampled 360 days after TCRalphabeta/CD19-depleted stem cell transplant. This CDR3 reads CASSRGGRRDEQFF. Written as DNA, the CDR3 is TGTGCCAGCAGCCGGGGGGGCCGTCGGGATGAGCAGTTCTTC.